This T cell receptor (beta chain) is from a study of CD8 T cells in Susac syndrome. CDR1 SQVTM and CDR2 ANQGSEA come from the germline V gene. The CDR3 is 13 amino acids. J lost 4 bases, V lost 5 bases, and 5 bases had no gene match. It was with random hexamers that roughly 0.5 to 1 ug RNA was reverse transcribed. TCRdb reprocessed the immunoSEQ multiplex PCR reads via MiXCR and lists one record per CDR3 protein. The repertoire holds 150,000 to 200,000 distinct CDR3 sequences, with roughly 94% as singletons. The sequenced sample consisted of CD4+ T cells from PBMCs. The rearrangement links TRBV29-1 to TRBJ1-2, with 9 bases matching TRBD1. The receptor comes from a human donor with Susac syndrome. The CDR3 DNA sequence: TGCAGCGTTCTTTCGACAGGGGGCTATGGCTACACCTTC. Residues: CSVLSTGGYGYTF.